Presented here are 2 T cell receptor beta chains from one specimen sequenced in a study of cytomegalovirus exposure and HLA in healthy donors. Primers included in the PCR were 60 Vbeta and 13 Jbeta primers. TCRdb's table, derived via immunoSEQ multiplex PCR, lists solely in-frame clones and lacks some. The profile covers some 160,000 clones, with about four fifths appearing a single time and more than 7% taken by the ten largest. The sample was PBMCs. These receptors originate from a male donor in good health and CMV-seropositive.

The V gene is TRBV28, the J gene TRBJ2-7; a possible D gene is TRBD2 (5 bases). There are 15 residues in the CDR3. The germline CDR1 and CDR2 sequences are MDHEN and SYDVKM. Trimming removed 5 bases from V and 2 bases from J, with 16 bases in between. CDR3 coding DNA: TGTGCCAGCAGTCCCGGGCCCGGGGTGGCCTACGAGCAGTACTTC. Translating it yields CASSPGPGVAYEQYF. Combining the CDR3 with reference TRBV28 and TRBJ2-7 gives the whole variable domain DVKVTQSSRYLVKRTGEKVFLECVQDMDHENMFWYRQDPGLGLRLIYFSYDVKMKEKGDIPEGYSVSREKKERFSLILESASTNQTSMYLCASSPGPGVAYEQYFGPGTRLTVT.

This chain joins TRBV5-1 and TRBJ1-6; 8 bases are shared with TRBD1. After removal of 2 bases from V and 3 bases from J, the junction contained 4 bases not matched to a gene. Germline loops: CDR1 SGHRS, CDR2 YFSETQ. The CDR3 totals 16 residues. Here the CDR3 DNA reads TGCGCCAGCAGCTTTGTGGGACAGGTCTATAATTCACCCCTCCACTTT. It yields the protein CASSFVGQVYNSPLHF.